Below, 19 T cell receptor beta chains from the same sample are listed, as sequenced in a study of blood T cell repertoires in COVID-19. Libraries were prepared by immunoSEQ multiplex PCR; TCRdb keeps only in-frame clonotypes and omits some of them. The table lists about 170,000 clones, 85% to 90% of them singletons. Sequencing used peripheral blood. The origin of the receptors is a woman older than 75 with COVID-19, enrolled during active disease.

In this sample, this clone turned up a few times. The V call is TRBV27, the J call TRBJ2-7; D gene uncertain. V lost 5 bases to trimming and J lost 0 bases, with 14 bases between them. There are 15 residues in the CDR3. Germline-derived CDR1 and CDR2 are MNHEY and SMNVEV (reference sequence). CDR3 loop: CASSPTAILSYEQYF. The CDR3 coding sequence is TGTGCCAGCAGTCCCACAGCAATCCTCTCCTACGAGCAGTACTTC.

This chain joins TRBV18 and TRBJ1-2; D is perhaps TRBD1 (6 bases). The CDR3 is 13 amino acids. Germline CDR1 and CDR2: KGHSH and LQKENI. Trimming removed 6 bases from V and 7 bases from J, with 15 bases in between. The chain's CDR3 is CASSPDSISGYTF. The CDR3 DNA follows: TGTGCCAGCTCCCCGGACAGTATTAGTGGCTACACCTTC.

The chain uses TRBV6-5 and TRBJ1-3; D gene uncertain. CDR3 length: 15 amino acids. Deletions cut 7 bases from V and 0 bases from J, with 13 bases between. Germline V lookup: CDR1 MNHEY, CDR2 SVGAGI. CDR3 loop: CASTVTHTSGNTIYF. The CDR3 DNA reads TGTGCCAGCACCGTCACACATACCTCTGGAAACACCATATATTTT.

V usage is TRBV6-2 or TRBV6-3 and J usage is TRBJ2-1; TRBD2 aligns across 9 bases. CDR3 length equals 18 residues. Germline CDR1 MNHEY, CDR2 SVGEGT. V gave up 2 bases and J gave up 2 bases; unmatched junction bases: 10. The CDR3 reads CASSYTPGLANTYNEQFF. The CDR3 DNA reads as TGTGCCAGCAGTTACACACCGGGACTAGCAAATACCTACAATGAGCAGTTCTTC.

This clone has a handful of counts. The DNA of the CDR3 is TGTGCCAGCAGTTATGGGGGCCGATACCAGCCCCAGCATTTT. Protein: CASSYGGRYQPQHF. The chain couples TRBV6-9 to TRBJ1-5, with D maybe TRBD1 (6 bases). Germline lookup yields CDR1 MNHGY and CDR2 SVAAGI. The CDR3 has 14 residues. V was trimmed by 2 bases and J by 7 bases, leaving 12 bases between them.

V and J are TRBV6-5 and TRBJ1-1; D might be TRBD1 (6 bases). CDR3 length equals 15 residues. Trimming shortened V by 2 bases and J by 5 bases, and 15 bases separated the two germline ends. The germline V gene encodes CDR1 MNHEY and CDR2 SVGAGI. CDR3 DNA sequence: TGTGCCAGCAGTTACGGACAGTGGGTATATACTGAAGCTTTCTTT. It translates to CASSYGQWVYTEAFF.

The chain links TRBV7-9 to TRBJ2-2; 8 positions match TRBD2. Germline V gene sequence: CDR1 SEHNR, CDR2 FQNEAQ (reference sequence). The CDR3 consists of 16 residues. Trimming at V came to 4 bases and at J to 1 base, leaving 5 bases not matched to a gene. The CDR3 DNA reads TGTGCCAGCAGCTCGGTAGCGGGATTGAACACCGGGGAGCTGTTTTTT. Protein product: CASSSVAGLNTGELFF.

This sequence joins TRBV5-1 and TRBJ1-4, with 7 bases matching TRBD1. J was trimmed by 1 base and V by 3 bases; bases with no gene match: 3. The CDR3 contains 15 residues. In germline, CDR1 is SGHRS, CDR2 YFSETQ. The CDR3 region is CASSWQGGTNEKLFF. CDR3 nucleotide sequence: TGCGCCAGCAGCTGGCAGGGGGGAACTAATGAAAAACTGTTTTTT.

The chain joins TRBV27 to TRBJ1-2; TRBD1 aligns across 7 bases. The J segment lost 8 bases and the V segment lost 6 bases, leaving 9 bases of the junction unmatched. Germline loops: CDR1 MNHEY, CDR2 SMNVEV (reference sequence). This CDR3 is built from 13 residues. CDR3 residues: CASSHQGDGGYTF. CDR3 bases: TGTGCCAGCAGCCATCAGGGGGATGGAGGCTACACCTTC.

The chain links TRBV6-5 to TRBJ1-2; D is possibly TRBD1 (6 bases). The CDR3 spans 14 residues. V dropped 0 bases and J dropped 5 bases, with 10 bases sitting between them. CDR1 MNHEY and CDR2 SVGAGI come from the germline V gene. CDR3 protein: CASSYSRGVYGYTF. CDR3 DNA: TGTGCCAGCAGTTACTCCAGGGGTGTTTATGGCTACACCTTC.

The chain joins TRBV12-3 or TRBV12-4 to TRBJ1-5; TRBD1 matches 7 bases. There are 12 residues in the CDR3. V gave up 8 bases and J gave up 6 bases; unmatched junction bases: 4. CDR3 amino acids: CASSNRGQPQHF. The CDR3 region has the DNA TGTGCCAGCTCCAACAGGGGTCAGCCCCAGCATTTT.

The chain joins TRBV9 to TRBJ1-4; 8 nucleotides agree with TRBD1. Germline-derived CDR1 and CDR2 are SGDLS and YYNGEE. With V trimmed by 3 bases and J by 8 bases, 6 bases remained unmatched. The length of the CDR3 is 14 residues. CDR3 sequence: CASSENRGDEKLFF. Here the CDR3 DNA reads TGTGCCAGCAGCGAAAACAGGGGGGACGAAAAACTGTTTTTT.

The CDR3 nucleotides are TGTGCCAGCAGTTCCCGAAAAGCCGGGACAGGGGACGTCCTGACTTTC. Encoded protein: CASSSRKAGTGDVLTF. The chain is built from TRBV28 and TRBJ2-6; TRBD1 matches at 10 bases. The germline gives CDR1 MDHEN, CDR2 SYDVKM. CDR3 length equals 16 residues. Trimming cost V 4 bases and J 11 bases; bases outside gene matches: 11. The whole variable domain, remainder taken from reference TRBV28 and TRBJ2-6, is DVKVTQSSRYLVKRTGEKVFLECVQDMDHENMFWYRQDPGLGLRLIYFSYDVKMKEKGDIPEGYSVSREKKERFSLILESASTNQTSMYLCASSSRKAGTGDVLTFGAGSRLTVL.

The rearrangement joins TRBV28 to TRBJ1-1, with D possibly TRBD1 on 6 matching bases. The CDR3 length is 13 residues. Trimming left V 2 bases short and J 8 bases short, with 12 bases between. Germline V lookup: CDR1 MDHEN, CDR2 SYDVKM. Here the CDR3 DNA reads TGTGCCAGCAGTTTAATCAGAACAGGGGAAGCTTTCTTT. Its protein is CASSLIRTGEAFF.

This rearrangement joins TRBV28 to TRBJ2-2, with no clear D. V lost 3 bases to trimming and J lost 5 bases, with 16 bases between them. The CDR3 contains 16 residues. CDR1 and CDR2 (germline): MDHEN, SYDVKM. The CDR3 sequence is CASSFYRLVRTGELFF. DNA of the CDR3: TGTGCCAGCAGTTTCTACCGGTTAGTGAGGACCGGGGAGCTGTTTTTT. Filled out from reference TRBV28 and TRBJ2-2, the complete variable domain reads DVKVTQSSRYLVKRTGEKVFLECVQDMDHENMFWYRQDPGLGLRLIYFSYDVKMKEKGDIPEGYSVSREKKERFSLILESASTNQTSMYLCASSFYRLVRTGELFFGEGSRLTVL.

The chain joins TRBV2 to TRBJ2-1; 9 bases agree with TRBD1. The junction had 12 bases not matched to a gene; V was cut back by 4 bases and J by 11 bases. Germline V gives CDR1 SNHLY, CDR2 FYNNEI. CDR3 size: 15 residues. For the CDR3, the DNA is TGTGCCAGCAGTGTATTAGGACAGGGGTTACAACAGCAGTTCTTC. Residues: CASSVLGQGLQQQFF.

In DNA, the CDR3 is TGTGCCAGAAGCTCTGACCGGGGGAGGCAAGAGACCCAGTACTTC. Translation: CARSSDRGRQETQYF. The chain carries TRBV5-3 and TRBJ2-5; D is possibly TRBD2 (6 bases). TRBV5-3 is known as an ORF, though its function is uncertain. The CDR3 is 15 residues long. Trimming pared 3 bases from V and 2 bases from J, leaving 14 bases between.

The J gene is TRBJ2-3, the V gene TRBV11-1, with D maybe TRBD2 (5 bases). V lost 1 base and J lost 3, with 11 bases in between. From germline, CDR1 is SGHAT and CDR2 FQDESV (reference sequence). The CDR3 runs to 15 residues. Here the CDR3 reads CASSLDQLGTDTQYF. Written as DNA, the CDR3 is TGTGCCAGCAGCTTAGACCAACTAGGGACAGATACGCAGTATTTT.

This clone was counted between two and nine times. The chain is built from TRBV6-2 or TRBV6-3 and TRBJ2-1; TRBD1 might be the D (5 bases). Germline V gene data show CDR1 as MNHEY and CDR2 as SVGEGT. The CDR3 has 16 amino acids. V dropped 5 bases and J dropped 6 bases, with 20 bases sitting between them. The CDR3 DNA is TGTGCCAGCAGTAAAATGACAGTCCTCACCCTCAATGAGCAGTTCTTC. Encoded protein: CASSKMTVLTLNEQFF.